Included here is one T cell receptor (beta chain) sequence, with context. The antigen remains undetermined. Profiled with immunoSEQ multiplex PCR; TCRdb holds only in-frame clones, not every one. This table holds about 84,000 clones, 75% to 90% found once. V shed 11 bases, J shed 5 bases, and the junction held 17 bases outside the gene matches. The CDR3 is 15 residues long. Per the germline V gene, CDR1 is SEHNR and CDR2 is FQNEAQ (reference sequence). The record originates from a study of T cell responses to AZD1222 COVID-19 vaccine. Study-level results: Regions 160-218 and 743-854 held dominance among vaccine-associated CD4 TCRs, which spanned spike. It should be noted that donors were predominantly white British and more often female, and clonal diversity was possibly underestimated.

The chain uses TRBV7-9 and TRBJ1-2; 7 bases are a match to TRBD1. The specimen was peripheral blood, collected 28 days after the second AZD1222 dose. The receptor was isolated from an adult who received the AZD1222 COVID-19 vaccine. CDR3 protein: CASTDRVVDDYGYTF. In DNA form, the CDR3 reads TGTGCCTCAACAGACAGGGTCGTGGACGATTATGGCTACACCTTC.